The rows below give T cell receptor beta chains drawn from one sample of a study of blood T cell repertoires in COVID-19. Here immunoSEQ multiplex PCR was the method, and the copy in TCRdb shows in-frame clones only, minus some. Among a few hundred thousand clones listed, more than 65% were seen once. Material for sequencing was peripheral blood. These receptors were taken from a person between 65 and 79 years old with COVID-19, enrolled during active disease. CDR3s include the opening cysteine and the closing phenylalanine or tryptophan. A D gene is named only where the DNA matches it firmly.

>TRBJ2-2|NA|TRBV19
CASSIWAANTGELFF
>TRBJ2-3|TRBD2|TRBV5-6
CASSLVGTSGRTDTQYF
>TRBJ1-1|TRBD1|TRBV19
CASSFRQGITEAFF
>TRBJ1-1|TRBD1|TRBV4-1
CASSHINRGNTEAFF
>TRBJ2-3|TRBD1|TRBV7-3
CASSPRTGGTDTQYF
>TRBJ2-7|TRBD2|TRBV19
CATRGDSNEQYF
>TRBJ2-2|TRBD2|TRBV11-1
CASSFLAGGLAGELFF
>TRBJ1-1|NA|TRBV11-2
CASRRGGRGQNTEAFF
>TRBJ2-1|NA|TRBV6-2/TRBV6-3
CASSRRAGTYNEQFF
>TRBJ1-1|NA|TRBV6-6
CASSYAAEAFF
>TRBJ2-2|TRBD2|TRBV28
CASLSDGRSNTGELFF
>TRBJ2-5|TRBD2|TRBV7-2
CASSQPLAGQETQYF
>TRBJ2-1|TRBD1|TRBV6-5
CASSYEGARPNEQFF
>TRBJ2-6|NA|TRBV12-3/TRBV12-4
CASRTGRANVLTF
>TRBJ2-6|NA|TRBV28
CASSIVSGANVLTF
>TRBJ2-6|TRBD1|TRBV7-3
CASSLRTGSGANVLTF
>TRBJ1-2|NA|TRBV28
CASRELSDSAYYGYTF
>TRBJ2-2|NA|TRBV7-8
CASSSKEGYDTGELFF
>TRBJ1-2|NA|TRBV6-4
CASKDSWYTF
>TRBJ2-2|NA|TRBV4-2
CASSRQGQSGVDTGELFF
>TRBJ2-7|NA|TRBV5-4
CASNKGGTRDEQYF
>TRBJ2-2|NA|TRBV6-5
CASSYEGGDTGELFF
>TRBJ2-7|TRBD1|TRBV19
CASNDRGAYEQYF
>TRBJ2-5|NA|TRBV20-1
CSARDQETQYF
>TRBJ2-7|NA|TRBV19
CASSSGSYEQYF
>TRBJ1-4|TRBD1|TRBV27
CASSLNRGVNEKLFF
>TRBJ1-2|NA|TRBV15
CATSLFLGNYGYTF
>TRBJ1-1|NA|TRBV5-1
CASSWNGGVQTEAFF
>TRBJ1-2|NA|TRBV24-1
CATSDWRQVHNYGYTF
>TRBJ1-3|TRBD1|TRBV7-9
CASSLEDRGSGNTIYF
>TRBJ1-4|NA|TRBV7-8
CASSLAPGVEKLFF
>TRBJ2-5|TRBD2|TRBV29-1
CSILPGLAGKGGETQYF
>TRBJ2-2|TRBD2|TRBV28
CASSFLVAGGPVVTGELFF
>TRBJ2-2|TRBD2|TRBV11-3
CASSWGGRSWFSGELFF
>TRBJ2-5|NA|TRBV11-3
CASSLDTAGTQYF
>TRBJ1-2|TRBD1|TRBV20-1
CSATGDYGYTF
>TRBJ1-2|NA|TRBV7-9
CASHWLGQDGYTF
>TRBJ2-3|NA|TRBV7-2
CASSLAPGSWDTQYF
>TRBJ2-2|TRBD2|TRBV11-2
CASSPRSSGSDNGELFF
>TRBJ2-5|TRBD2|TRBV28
CASSSGTSGMYLPQYF